The rows below give T cell receptor beta chains drawn from one sample of a study of CD8 T cell repertoires and HIV-1 epitope variants. TCRdb's table, derived via immunoSEQ multiplex PCR, lists solely in-frame clones and lacks some. The table includes roughly 5,000 clones, 66% detected once. Antigen specificity for these receptors is unknown. Sequencing was performed on cultured CD8+ T cells derived from PBMCs. All receptors derive from a male donor with HIV. Each CDR3 is given with its conserved first and last residue. Each record gives: V gene, clone size, J gene, D gene, CDR3 protein, CDR3 DNA. A D gene is named only where the DNA matches it firmly. Clone size appears in some rows only: once, few, many, or a class for an expanded clone.

>TRBV7-9|NA|TRBJ2-5|NA
CASSFEQELETQYF
TGTGCCAGCAGCTTTGAACAGGAATTGGAGACCCAGTACTTC
>TRBV7-3|NA|TRBJ1-1|NA
CASSPTVNTEAFF
TGTGCCAGCAGCCCGACAGTGAACACTGAAGCTTTCTTT
>TRBV6-6|NA|TRBJ1-5|TRBD1
CASTQGSGQGRQPQHF
TGTGCCAGCACTCAAGGATCGGGACAGGGGAGACAGCCCCAGCATTTT
>TRBV7-6|NA|TRBJ2-2|NA
CASSVRAANTGELFF
TGTGCCAGCAGCGTCAGGGCCGCGAACACCGGGGAGCTGTTTTTT
>TRBV28|NA|TRBJ2-7|TRBD2
CASSLLASGRNFNEQYF
TGTGCCAGCAGTTTACTGGCTAGCGGGAGGAATTTTAACGAGCAGTACTTC
>TRBV7-9|NA|TRBJ2-5|NA
CASSAPGSNTQYF
TGTGCCAGCAGCGCCCCGGGTAGCAACACCCAGTACTTC
>TRBV6-5|NA|TRBJ2-6|NA
CASSPSGNVLTF
TGTGCCAGCAGCCCCTCGGGCAACGTCCTGACTTTC
>TRBV9|NA|TRBJ2-7|TRBD1
CASSVGQGNEQYF
TGTGCCAGCAGCGTGGGACAGGGGAACGAGCAGTACTTC
>TRBV15|NA|TRBJ2-1|TRBD1
CATSLRTGVSNEQFF
TGTGCCACCAGCCTGAGGACAGGGGTGAGCAATGAGCAGTTCTTC
>TRBV6-5|NA|TRBJ2-1|NA
CASSYSLVDEQFF
TGTGCCAGCAGTTACTCGTTAGTCGATGAGCAGTTCTTC
>TRBV6-5|NA|TRBJ2-7|NA
CASSYVDGAREQYF
TGTGCCAGCAGTTACGTAGATGGGGCGCGCGAGCAGTACTTC
>TRBV12-5|NA|TRBJ1-1|NA
CASGLVEGTEAFF
TGTGCTAGTGGTTTGGTTGAGGGGACGGAAGCTTTCTTT
>TRBV2|few|TRBJ1-2|NA
CASSARRRQLGDGYTF
TGTGCCAGCAGTGCTAGACGTCGGCAGCTCGGAGATGGCTACACCTTC
>TRBV7-6|NA|TRBJ1-2|TRBD1
CASSLTGNRDYGYTF
TGTGCCAGCAGCCTGACAGGGAATAGAGACTATGGCTACACCTTC
>TRBV9|few|TRBJ2-2|TRBD1
CASDRTGNTGELFF
TGTGCCAGCGATCGGACAGGGAACACCGGGGAGCTGTTTTTT
>TRBV7-9|NA|TRBJ1-1|NA
CASSLYTGLNTEAFF
TGTGCCAGCAGCTTATACACGGGATTGAACACTGAAGCTTTCTTT